The 26 T cell receptor beta chains given below trace back to one sample, sequenced in a study of blood T cell repertoires in COVID-19. Profiled with immunoSEQ multiplex PCR; TCRdb holds only in-frame clones, not every one. The table shows over 120,000 clones, with around 87% occurring only once. Sequencing was done on a sample of peripheral blood. The receptor set was obtained from a man aged 50-59 years who had recovered from COVID-19.

This clone has ten or more counts. The DNA of the CDR3 is TGTGCCAGCAGCCAAGACTTTATGTCGGGACAGGGGGGCTACACCTTC. Residues: CASSQDFMSGQGGYTF. The rearrangement links TRBV3-1 (or the pseudogene TRBV3-2) to TRBJ1-2; 10 nucleotides line up with TRBD1. Germline V gene data show CDR1 as LGHDT and CDR2 as YNNKEL (reference sequence). The CDR3 is 16 residues long. Trimming at V came to 0 bases and at J to 8 bases, leaving 9 bases not matched to a gene.

This rearrangement joins TRBV5-1 to TRBJ2-7, with D possibly being TRBD2 (6 bases). The V gene lost 1 base and the J gene lost 0 bases, with 17 bases spanning the gap. The CDR3 consists of 17 residues. The germline V gene encodes CDR1 SGHRS and CDR2 YFSETQ. The CDR3 spells CASSLHSSREYSYEQYF. In nucleotides, the CDR3 is TGCGCCAGCAGCTTGCATTCGTCCCGGGAGTACTCCTACGAGCAGTACTTC.

The chain links TRBV3-1 (or the pseudogene TRBV3-2) to TRBJ2-3, with a tentative D call TRBD1 (5 bases). V was cut by 1 base and J by 4 bases, with 9 bases left in between. CDR1 and CDR2 from the germline V gene are LGHDT and YNNKEL (reference sequence). The CDR3 is 14 residues long. DNA for the CDR3: TGTGCCAGCAGCCAAGGGGCAGGGTCAGATACGCAGTATTTT. The encoded protein is CASSQGAGSDTQYF.

The rearrangement joins TRBV2 to TRBJ2-7; 9 bases are a match to TRBD1. Unmatched junction bases numbered 4, after V lost 3 bases and J lost 1 base. The germline V gene has CDR1 SNHLY and CDR2 FYNNEI. This CDR3 comprises 15 residues. The CDR3 loop is CASSESGTGSYEQYF. CDR3 DNA sequence: TGTGCCAGCAGTGAGTCCGGGACAGGGTCCTACGAGCAGTACTTC. Together with reference TRBV2 and TRBJ2-7, the CDR3 gives the full variable domain: EPEVTQTPSHQVTQMGQEVILRCVPISNHLYFYWYRQILGQKVEFLVSFYNNEISEKSEIFDDQFSVERPDGSNFTLKIRSTKLEDSAMYFCASSESGTGSYEQYFGPGTRLTVT.

In this sample, this clone turned up once. This rearrangement joins TRBV9 to TRBJ1-4; no reliable D call. Trimming removed 0 bases from V and 3 bases from J, with 12 bases in between. This CDR3 contains 16 residues. The V gene's germline CDR1 is SGDLS and CDR2 YYNGEE. The CDR3 DNA reads as TGTGCCAGCAGCGTAGGGTTGACGAGCGCTAATGAAAAACTGTTTTTT. Translating gives CASSVGLTSANEKLFF.

A single count supports this clone. The chain has TRBV24-1 and TRBJ2-1, with D possibly matching TRBD1 (5 bases). The CDR3 runs to 14 residues. Trimming stripped 3 bases from V and 5 bases from J, with 10 bases between. Germline-derived CDR1 and CDR2 are KGHDR and SFDVKD. CDR3 residues: CATSDQGHNNEQFF. The CDR3 DNA follows: TGTGCCACCAGTGATCAAGGACACAACAATGAGCAGTTCTTC.

Notes on this clone: An end of the junction does not agree with germline; a read error may underlie this. The chain links TRBV6-4 to TRBJ2-1; D might be TRBD2 (6 bases). The CDR3 has 14 amino acids. CDR1 MRHNA and CDR2 SNTAGT come from the germline V gene. In nucleotides, the CDR3 is TGTGCCAGTAGTGGACTATATGGGGTCGGTGAGCAGTTCTTC. This gives the protein CASSGLYGVGEQFF.

J is TRBJ2-7 and V is TRBV3-1 (or the pseudogene TRBV3-2); perhaps TRBD1 as D (5 bases). Germline-derived CDR1 and CDR2 are LGHDT and YNNKEL (reference sequence). The CDR3 has 14 amino acids. Deletions cut 1 base from V and 1 base from J, with 8 bases between. CDR3 sequence: CASSQVDSSYEQYF. The CDR3 coding sequence is TGTGCCAGCAGCCAAGTCGACAGTTCCTACGAGCAGTACTTC.

This rearrangement joins TRBV19 to TRBJ2-3; 13 bases are shared with TRBD2. Germline V lookup: CDR1 LNHDA, CDR2 SQIVND (reference sequence). V was clipped by 6 bases and J by 2 bases; unmatched bases: 5. The CDR3 length is 16 residues. The CDR3 is CASSVTSGGATDTQYF. The CDR3, as DNA: TGTGCCAGTAGCGTTACTAGCGGGGGGGCCACAGATACGCAGTATTTT.

This chain uses TRBV30 with TRBJ1-6; tentatively, D is TRBD1 (6 bases). CDR1 is GTSNPN and CDR2 is SVGIG in the germline V gene (reference sequence). V was pared by 0 bases and J by 10 bases, with 16 bases between. This CDR3 contains 15 residues. The DNA of the CDR3 is TGTGCCTGGAGTGTATCCCCCCAGGGGAACTCACCCCTCCACTTT. Its protein product is CAWSVSPQGNSPLHF.

This clone was seen just once. In nucleotides, the CDR3 is TGTGCCAGCAGCTTAAATGGCGGGGACCAAGAGACCCAGTACTTC. This encodes CASSLNGGDQETQYF. V gene TRBV11-3 combines with J gene TRBJ2-5, with a weak D call TRBD2 (6 bases). The CDR3 is 15 amino acids. Germline V lookup: CDR1 SGHNT, CDR2 YENEEA. The V end was cut by 2 bases, the J end by 0 bases, with 10 bases between.

The chain is built from TRBV25-1 and TRBJ2-7; 7 bases are shared with TRBD1. The CDR3 loop spans 16 amino acids. The V gene's germline CDR1 is MGHDK and CDR2 SYGVNS. The V segment lost 3 bases and the J segment 3 bases; nucleotides outside the gene matches: 11. The chain's CDR3 is CASSEAVRQGNYEQYF. DNA for the CDR3: TGTGCCAGCAGTGAGGCGGTTCGACAGGGAAACTACGAGCAGTACTTC.

V gene TRBV27 combines with J gene TRBJ1-2; 8 nucleotides match TRBD1. The CDR3 sequence is 15 residues long. The junction had 17 bases not matched to a gene; V was cut back by 9 bases and J by 8 bases. In germline, CDR1 is MNHEY, CDR2 SMNVEV (reference sequence). CDR3 coding DNA: TGTGCCAGTCAGAGGAGCGGACAGGGAGTAGGCGGCTACACCTTC. It yields the protein CASQRSGQGVGGYTF.

The chain employs TRBV10-1 and TRBJ2-1; 8 bases fit TRBD2. J gave up 5 bases and V 0 bases, and 3 bases lay outside the gene matches. The CDR3 is 15 amino acids. Per the germline V gene, CDR1 is WNHNN and CDR2 is SYGVQD (reference sequence). The CDR3, as DNA: TGCGCCAGCAGTGAGTCGAGCGGGAGTAACAATGAGCAGTTCTTC. Translating it yields CASSESSGSNNEQFF.

This clone was counted a single time. V and J are TRBV5-4 and TRBJ2-1, with D unclear. Germline V lookup: CDR1 SGHNT, CDR2 YYREEE (reference sequence). Trimming cost V 3 bases and J 8 bases, with 9 bases left between them. The CDR3 is 12 residues long. The CDR3 reads CASSSSRDEQFF. The CDR3 nucleotides are TGTGCCAGCAGCTCCTCACGGGATGAGCAGTTCTTC.

This chain joins TRBV30 and TRBJ1-2, with 7 bases fitting TRBD1. J gave up 2 bases and V 0 bases, and 3 bases lay outside the gene matches. CDR1 is GTSNPN, CDR2 SVGIG, per germline (reference sequence). CDR3 size: 14 residues. In DNA form, the CDR3 reads TGTGCCTGGAGTGTAGGCAGGGGGAACTATGGCTACACCTTC. Translated, it gives CAWSVGRGNYGYTF.

In this sample, this clone turned up a few times. The chain employs TRBV4-3 and TRBJ2-2, with TRBD1 as a possible D gene (6 bases). V lost 3 bases and J lost 0, with 17 bases in between. CDR3 length: 18 amino acids. CDR1 is LGHNA, CDR2 YSLEER, per germline. DNA of the CDR3: TGCGCCAGCAGCCACCCGGGACACACAACCGCGAACACCGGGGAGCTGTTTTTT. Its protein is CASSHPGHTTANTGELFF.

This clone turned up a few times. J is TRBJ1-4 and V is TRBV7-2, with D possibly TRBD1 on 5 matching bases. V lost 5 bases to trimming and J lost 2 bases, with 15 bases between them. CDR1 SGHTA and CDR2 FQGNSA come from the germline V gene. This CDR3 has 16 amino acids. CDR3 amino acids: CASSPPGGGTNEKLFF. CDR3 sequence (DNA): TGTGCCAGCAGCCCCCCCGGGGGAGGCACTAATGAAAAACTGTTTTTT.

This chain uses TRBV2 with TRBJ2-3; 8 bases match TRBD2. The trim removed 4 bases at V and 1 base at J, leaving 13 bases unmatched. This CDR3 has 18 residues. The germline V gene has CDR1 SNHLY and CDR2 FYNNEI. CDR3 DNA sequence: TGTGCCAGCAGTGGGGGCCTTGGGGCGCGGGGGGGCACAGATACGCAGTATTTT. This codes for CASSGGLGARGGTDTQYF.

The chain combines TRBV5-8 with TRBJ2-5, with 7 nucleotides matching TRBD2. Germline lookup yields CDR1 SGHTS and CDR2 YDEGEE. The CDR3 spans 14 residues. The V segment lost 0 bases and the J segment 5 bases; nucleotides outside the gene matches: 4. The CDR3 loop is CASSLEAGVETQYF. CDR3 DNA sequence: TGTGCCAGCAGCTTGGAGGCGGGGGTGGAGACCCAGTACTTC.

The CDR3 DNA reads as TGTGCCAGCAGCCCTGGGACAGGGGACAGAGAGACCCAGTACTTC. Its translation: CASSPGTGDRETQYF. This chain links TRBV7-7 with TRBJ2-5; 10 bases are shared with TRBD1. Losses at the gene ends were 5 bases for V and 4 bases for J; bases not matched to a gene: 7. The CDR3 runs 15 residues. Germline V lookup: CDR1 SSHAT, CDR2 FNYEAQ (reference sequence).

This sequence joins TRBV4-3 and TRBJ2-4; tentatively, D is TRBD2 (7 bases). Germline CDR1 LGHNA, CDR2 YSLEER. The CDR3 runs 16 residues. V lost 2 bases, J lost 2 bases, and 13 bases lay in between. This CDR3 is CASSQTPGGPKNIQYF. DNA of the CDR3: TGCGCCAGCAGCCAAACCCCCGGGGGGCCCAAAAACATTCAGTACTTC.

The genes are TRBV12-3 or TRBV12-4 and TRBJ2-1, with a weak D call TRBD1 (5 bases). Trimming cost V 4 bases and J 8 bases, with 9 bases left between them. There are 12 residues in the CDR3. The CDR3 region is CASSWAGYEQFF. CDR3 nucleotide sequence: TGTGCCAGCAGTTGGGCAGGGTATGAGCAGTTCTTC.

There are many counts of this clone. This chain connects TRBV3-1 (or the pseudogene TRBV3-2) to TRBJ2-4; 7 nucleotides match TRBD2. From germline, CDR1 is LGHDT and CDR2 YNNKEL (reference sequence). With 2 bases clipped from V and 1 base from J, the junction kept 5 bases outside the gene matches. This CDR3 is 16 amino acids long. CDR3 nucleotides: TGTGCCAGCAGCCAACGGGGAGGGCCTGCCAAAAACATTCAGTACTTC. Translated: CASSQRGGPAKNIQYF.

The rearrangement links TRBV27 to TRBJ2-7, with TRBD1 as a possible D gene (6 bases). Germline-derived CDR1 and CDR2 are MNHEY and SMNVEV (reference sequence). Trimming cost V 8 bases and J 0 bases, with 11 bases left between them. This CDR3 has 13 amino acids. The CDR3 spells CASRDTSSYEQYF. CDR3 DNA: TGTGCCAGCCGGGACACGAGCTCCTACGAGCAGTACTTC.

The CDR3 coding sequence is TGTGCCAGCAGTGAAGCCGGACAGGGGGCGCGGGGAAACACCATATATTTT. Its protein is CASSEAGQGARGNTIYF. J is TRBJ1-3 and V is TRBV6-1; the match to TRBD1 covers 11 bases. The CDR3 is 17 residues long. V shed 0 bases and J 4 bases; nucleotides not matched to a gene: 5. The V gene's germline CDR1 is MNHNS and CDR2 SASEGT.